This TCR beta chain was found in a study of tumor-infiltrating lymphocytes in primary liver carcinoma. Study details: Samples produced roughly 3.65 to 7.5 million productive TCRbeta reads, comparable across tissue types.

Trimming took 1 base from V and 5 from J, leaving 12 bases between them. CDR1 and CDR2 (germline): MGHRA, YSYEKL. The CDR3 runs to 15 residues. Constant-region priming of 500 ng total RNA yielded TCR beta cDNA. Slightly modified ARM-PCR, run as three nested multiplex PCR rounds, produced the TCR beta libraries. TRBV1-TRBV30 forward and Cbeta reverse primers drove the first two roughly 11-cycle rounds. TCRdb reprocessed the multiplex PCR reads via MiXCR and lists one record per CDR3 protein. This sample has 250,000 to 350,000 distinct CDR3 sequences, with around 50% found just once. Unsorted whole blood served as the source of blood RNA, and germline DNA was extracted as well. This clonotype was counted many times.

The chain recombines TRBV4-1 with TRBJ2-1; tentatively, D is TRBD1 or TRBD2 (5 bases each). This sequence originates from a woman aged 25 to 39 with primary liver carcinoma and hepatitis B virus infection. Specimen: peripheral blood. DNA for the CDR3: TGCGCCAGCAGCCAAGGAGATGGGGGTGACAATGAGCAGTTCTTC. As protein: CASSQGDGGDNEQFF.